This T cell receptor beta chain was observed in a study of cytomegalovirus exposure and HLA in healthy donors. General observations from the study: The authors listed roughly 150 TCR beta chains as cytomegalovirus-associated. A subsequent analysis found that TCR clusters from the first cohort also tended to co-occur in the approximately 110 validation repertoires, with approximately 94% of cluster scores above 0. In vitro testing confirmed three CMV-associated chains as specific for CMV antigens.

Regarding this clone: As yet, its antigen is unknown.

Separation from the roughly 700-subject first cohort characterized the approximately 130-subject validation cohort, to which the donors belonged. This CDR3 region has 15 residues. V lost 7 bases and J lost 4; bases outside the gene matches: 5. Germline V gene lookup returns CDR1 SNHLY and CDR2 FYNNEI. Generated by immunoSEQ multiplex PCR, the TCRdb table keeps only in-frame clones and is missing some. The profile shows some 170,000 clones, about 86% of them singletons. Material for sequencing was PBMCs. This clonotype was obtained from a woman in her 30s in good health and CMV-seronegative. The chain recombines TRBV2 with TRBJ2-1; TRBD2 matches 12 bases. The CDR3 sequence is CASTGLAGLYNEQFF. CDR3 nucleotides: TGTGCCAGCACCGGACTAGCGGGGCTATACAATGAGCAGTTCTTC.